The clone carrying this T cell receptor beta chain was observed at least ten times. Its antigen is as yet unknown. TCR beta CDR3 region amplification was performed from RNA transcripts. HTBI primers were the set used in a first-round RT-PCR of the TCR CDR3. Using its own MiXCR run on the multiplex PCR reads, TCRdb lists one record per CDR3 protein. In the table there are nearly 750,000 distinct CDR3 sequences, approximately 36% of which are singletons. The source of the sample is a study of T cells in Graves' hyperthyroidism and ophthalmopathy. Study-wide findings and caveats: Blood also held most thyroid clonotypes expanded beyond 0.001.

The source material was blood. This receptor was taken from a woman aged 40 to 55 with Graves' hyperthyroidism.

The CDR3: CASLRDREHEQYF. DNA of the CDR3: TGTGCCAGCCTTCGGGACAGAGAACACGAGCAGTACTTC. The chain joins TRBV7-2 to TRBJ2-7, with 7 nucleotides matching TRBD1. Per the germline V gene, CDR1 is SGHTA and CDR2 is FQGNSA. The CDR3 runs 13 residues. J gave up 5 bases and V 8 bases, and 9 bases lay outside the gene matches.